The 26 T cell receptor beta chains below were found in one sample sequenced in a study of cytomegalovirus exposure and HLA in healthy donors. The PCR had 60 Vbeta and 13 Jbeta primers. Assay used: immunoSEQ multiplex PCR; TCRdb lists only in-frame clones, some missing. The sample yields roughly 250,000 clones, approximately 70% seen once. Sequencing input: PBMCs. These receptors all come from a female donor in good health and CMV-seronegative.

This chain links TRBV7-2 with TRBJ1-5; D may be TRBD1 (5 bases). The CDR3 length is 15 residues. Germline CDR1 SGHTA, CDR2 FQGNSA. V dropped 3 bases and J dropped 4 bases, with 13 bases sitting between them. The chain's CDR3 is CASSLRGRANQPQHF. The CDR3 DNA reads as TGTGCCAGCAGCTTGCGAGGCAGGGCTAATCAGCCCCAGCATTTT.

On this clone itself: Other DNA variants within this sample encode the same CDR3. V gene TRBV28 combines with J gene TRBJ1-2; unclear D gene. Germline V gene lookup returns CDR1 MDHEN and CDR2 SYDVKM. The V end was cut by 3 bases, the J end by 5 bases, with 7 bases between. The CDR3 has 12 residues. This CDR3 reads CASSFRDYGYTF. In nucleotides, the CDR3 is TGTGCCAGCAGTTTTCGAGATTATGGCTACACCTTC.

The chain combines TRBV28 with TRBJ2-1; 9 nucleotides match TRBD2. This CDR3 is built from 14 residues. Per the germline V gene, CDR1 is MDHEN and CDR2 is SYDVKM. V shed 5 bases and J 4 bases; nucleotides not matched to a gene: 3. CDR3 loop: CASSTLAGYNEQFF. The CDR3 DNA is TGTGCCAGCAGTACCCTAGCGGGATACAATGAGCAGTTCTTC.

This clone was detected a few times. CDR3 amino acids: CASSASGLAGGVGGQFF. CDR3 coding DNA: TGTGCCAGCAGCGCCTCAGGACTAGCGGGAGGGGTTGGGGGGCAGTTCTTC. J is TRBJ2-1 and V is TRBV9, with 15 bases that match TRBD2. V gave up 3 bases and J gave up 12 bases; unmatched junction bases: 13. Germline CDR1 reads SGDLS; CDR2 reads YYNGEE. This CDR3 comprises 17 residues.

This clone was found a few times. The gene calls are TRBV15 and TRBJ2-1; no clear D. V was clipped by 0 bases and J by 6 bases, with 12 bases between them. The CDR3 has 15 amino acids. Germline loops: CDR1 LNHNV, CDR2 YYDKDF (reference sequence). The CDR3 DNA is TGTGCCACCAGCAGAGATGGTAGCAAAGGCAATGAGCAGTTCTTC. Its translation: CATSRDGSKGNEQFF.

The chain recombines TRBV5-1 with TRBJ2-7; 8 nucleotides align to TRBD1. Looked up from germline, CDR1 is SGHRS and CDR2 is YFSETQ. Trimming removed 4 bases from V and 3 bases from J; junction bases left unmatched: 9. CDR3 length: 15 amino acids. The DNA of the CDR3 is TGCGCCAGCAGCACCCAACAGGGGGGAGGCTACGAGCAGTACTTC. Translation gives CASSTQQGGGYEQYF.

This rearrangement joins TRBV27 to TRBJ1-1; 8 bases match TRBD1. Germline assignment: CDR1 MNHEY and CDR2 SMNVEV (reference sequence). Trimming at V came to 2 bases and at J to 4 bases, leaving 0 bases not matched to a gene. The CDR3 has 13 amino acids. Here the CDR3 reads CASSLTGGTEAFF. DNA of the CDR3: TGTGCCAGCAGTTTAACAGGGGGCACTGAAGCTTTCTTT.

This clone has just a few counts. This rearrangement joins TRBV12-5 to TRBJ1-3; 10 nucleotides line up with TRBD1. Germline-derived CDR1 and CDR2 are LGHNT and FRNRAP. V lost 2 bases and J lost 0; bases outside the gene matches: 19. CDR3 length equals 22 residues. The DNA for the CDR3 is TGTGCTAGTGGTTTGTCCACCGGGACAGGGGCTGGTTCGAGGAGCTCTGGAAACACCATATATTTT. Protein sequence: CASGLSTGTGAGSRSSGNTIYF. The complete variable domain, with remaining parts taken from reference TRBV12-5 and TRBJ1-3, reads DARVTQTPRHKVTEMGQEVTMRCQPILGHNTVFWYRQTMMQGLELLAYFRNRAPLDDSGMPKDRFSAEMPDATLATLKIQPSEPRDSAVYFCASGLSTGTGAGSRSSGNTIYFGEGSWLTVV.

This rearrangement joins TRBV27 to TRBJ2-7, with TRBD2 matching 11 bases. Germline trimming cut 1 base from V and 2 bases from J; bases unmatched to any gene: 4. The germline CDR1 and CDR2 sequences are MNHEY and SMNVEV (reference sequence). This CDR3 spans 16 amino acids. As DNA, the CDR3 is TGTGCCAGCAGTTTATTAGTAGCGGGAGGGACCTACGAGCAGTACTTC. Protein sequence: CASSLLVAGGTYEQYF.

This clone was counted only a few times. The genes are TRBV4-2 and TRBJ1-6, with D uncertain. Germline CDR1 and CDR2: LGHNA and YNFKEQ. The CDR3 runs 16 residues. Trimming took off 0 bases at V and 7 bases at J, with 13 bases between the two ends. The CDR3 sequence: CASSQDFAGGNSPLHF. The CDR3 nucleotides read TGTGCCAGCAGCCAAGACTTCGCAGGTGGAAATTCACCCCTCCACTTT.

The genes are TRBV5-4 and TRBJ2-7, with TRBD2 matching over 8 bases. Per the germline V gene, CDR1 is SGHNT and CDR2 is YYREEE (reference sequence). With V trimmed by 3 bases and J by 2 bases, 7 bases remained unmatched. The CDR3 covers 15 residues. Written as DNA, the CDR3 is TGTGCCAGCAGCTCCCGGACTAGCTTAGCCTACGAGCAGTACTTC. It codes for CASSSRTSLAYEQYF.

J is TRBJ2-7 and V is TRBV5-1; D possibly corresponds to TRBD1 (5 bases). The germline V gene encodes CDR1 SGHRS and CDR2 YFSETQ. This CDR3 region has 16 residues. V was pared by 0 bases and J by 1 base, with 14 bases between. The CDR3, as DNA: TGCGCCAGCAGCTTGGCCCCGGACACCCTATCCTACGAGCAGTACTTC. Protein sequence: CASSLAPDTLSYEQYF.

The chain carries TRBV2 and TRBJ2-3; weak D call: TRBD1 (5 bases). Deletions cut 6 bases from V and 1 base from J, with 11 bases between. Germline V gives CDR1 SNHLY, CDR2 FYNNEI. The CDR3 has 14 amino acids. CDR3 region: CASSVGRGTDTQYF. CDR3 DNA sequence: TGTGCCAGCAGCGTCGGCAGGGGCACAGATACGCAGTATTTT.

The chain has TRBV9 and TRBJ1-1, with D possibly TRBD1 on 6 matching bases. This CDR3 region has 15 residues. V was trimmed by 3 bases and J by 4 bases, leaving 16 bases between them. CDR1 is SGDLS, CDR2 YYNGEE, per germline. CDR3 sequence (DNA): TGTGCCAGCAGCGGTGTGGCGGGGGGCGGCACTGAAGCTTTCTTT. It codes for CASSGVAGGGTEAFF.

V and J are TRBV2 and TRBJ1-4; 9 bases align to TRBD1. Germline V gene data show CDR1 as SNHLY and CDR2 as FYNNEI. The CDR3 covers 15 residues. With 6 bases clipped from V and 7 bases from J, the junction kept 9 bases outside the gene matches. CDR3 loop: CASSREDRGGEKLFF. The DNA for the CDR3 is TGTGCCAGCAGCCGAGAGGACAGGGGCGGTGAAAAACTGTTTTTT.

The V and J genes are TRBV9 and TRBJ2-1; D remains ambiguous. Trimming left V 1 base short and J 8 bases short, with 7 bases between. The CDR3 covers 12 residues. Germline values: CDR1 SGDLS, CDR2 YYNGEE. CDR3: CASSVTEYEQFF. The CDR3 DNA reads TGTGCCAGCAGCGTAACTGAATATGAGCAGTTCTTC. The variable domain in full, completed from reference TRBV9 and TRBJ2-1, reads DSGVTQTPKHLITATGQRVTLRCSPRSGDLSVYWYQQSLDQGLQFLIQYYNGEERAKGNILERFSAQQFPDLHSELNLSSLELGDSALYFCASSVTEYEQFFGPGTRLTVL.

The rearrangement joins TRBV18 to TRBJ1-3, with D perhaps matching TRBD1 (6 bases). The V gene's germline CDR1 is KGHSH and CDR2 LQKENI. The V and J ends lost 5 bases and 4 bases respectively, with 9 bases between them. The CDR3 consists of 13 residues. The DNA for the CDR3 is TGTGCCAGCTCAGCGGACAGCGGAAACACCATATATTTT. This encodes CASSADSGNTIYF.

The chain recombines TRBV6-5 with TRBJ1-1, with D perhaps TRBD1 (6 bases). The V gene lost 8 bases and the J gene lost 4 bases, with 14 bases spanning the gap. This CDR3 has 13 amino acids. CDR1 and CDR2 (germline): MNHEY, SVGAGI. This chain's CDR3 is CASERGAGTEAFF. The CDR3 bases are TGTGCCAGCGAACGGGGGGCTGGCACTGAAGCTTTCTTT.

The genes are TRBV4-1 and TRBJ2-1; 7 positions agree with TRBD2. In germline, CDR1 is MGHRA, CDR2 YSYEKL. The CDR3 is 16 amino acids. With V trimmed by 2 bases and J by 8 bases, 12 bases remained unmatched. The CDR3 loop reads CASSQLRGLPSDEQFF. In DNA, the CDR3 is TGCGCCAGCAGCCAATTACGGGGACTACCCTCCGATGAGCAGTTCTTC.

The chain combines TRBV28 with TRBJ1-1, with D hard to call. Germline CDR1 reads MDHEN; CDR2 reads SYDVKM. The CDR3 spans 13 residues. Between the trimmed V and J ends, which lost 6 bases and 4 bases, there was a span of 12 bases. The CDR3 coding sequence is TGTGCCAGCAGACCGCCACTACCCACTGAAGCTTTCTTT. It is translated as CASRPPLPTEAFF.

The chain uses TRBV5-1 and TRBJ2-3; 10 nucleotides agree with TRBD1. Germline CDR1 reads SGHRS; CDR2 reads YFSETQ. Trimming took 4 bases from V and 3 from J; bases not matched to a gene: 5. The CDR3 spans 15 residues. The CDR3 loop is CASSRDRGRTDTQYF. CDR3 in DNA: TGCGCCAGCAGCCGGGACAGGGGAAGGACAGATACGCAGTATTTT.

This chain connects TRBV15 to TRBJ2-5, with 12 positions matching TRBD1. The CDR3 runs to 19 residues. Germline trimming cut 1 base from V and 5 bases from J; bases unmatched to any gene: 14. CDR1 is LNHNV and CDR2 is YYDKDF in the germline V gene (reference sequence). The DNA of the CDR3 is TGTGCCACCAGCAGAGTGTTCTTCTCCGGGACAGGGGGCTCGGAGACCCAGTACTTC. Its protein product is CATSRVFFSGTGGSETQYF.

This chain uses TRBV4-2 with TRBJ2-7; 13 nucleotides agree with TRBD2. This CDR3 region has 16 residues. V gave up 3 bases and J gave up 5 bases; unmatched junction bases: 7. CDR1 and CDR2 (germline): LGHNA, YNFKEQ. In nucleotides, the CDR3 is TGTGCCAGCAGCCATCCTCAGACTAGCGGGAGGAACGAGCAGTACTTC. As protein: CASSHPQTSGRNEQYF.

The rearrangement joins TRBV5-1 to TRBJ2-1; D might be TRBD1 (6 bases). The CDR3 is 16 amino acids. CDR1 is SGHRS and CDR2 is YFSETQ in the germline V gene. Deletions cut 6 bases from V and 5 bases from J, with 21 bases between. CDR3 DNA: TGCGCCAGCAAGACAGGCGTTAGGGCGCTTAACAATGAGCAGTTCTTC. It translates to CASKTGVRALNNEQFF.

The rearrangement uses TRBV2 and TRBJ2-7, with 7 bases fitting TRBD2. After removal of 4 bases from V and 4 bases from J, the junction contained 10 bases not matched to a gene. Germline loops: CDR1 SNHLY, CDR2 FYNNEI. This CDR3 contains 15 residues. CDR3 nucleotide sequence: TGTGCCAGCAGTGGAACTAGCGAGACGCCATACGAGCAGTACTTC. This sequence encodes CASSGTSETPYEQYF.

The chain combines TRBV5-6 with TRBJ2-3; D possibly corresponds to TRBD2 (6 bases). The V gene's germline CDR1 is SGHDT and CDR2 YYEEEE. CDR3 length equals 14 residues. Trimming pared 4 bases from V and 3 bases from J, leaving 12 bases between. In DNA, the CDR3 is TGTGCCAGCAGCATGCGGACTATTACAGATACGCAGTATTTT. Its protein is CASSMRTITDTQYF.